This TCR beta chain originates from a study of blood T cell repertoires in COVID-19. For the study at large: Italy, Spain and the United States were the sources of the convalescent and acute COVID-19 samples. T cells, B-cell-depleted T cells, or PBMCs supplied cDNA or gDNA.

V was pared by 5 bases and J by 4 bases, with 12 bases between. Per the germline V gene, CDR1 is MGHDK and CDR2 is SYGVNS. CDR3 length: 14 residues. In the study's own analysis: Reference gene primer amplification in the assay estimated nucleated cell counts. Repertoires were generated with immunoSEQ multiplex PCR, while TCRdb's copy carries only in-frame clones and drops some. That table is the source of V, J and clone size, and D and trimming were worked out from the DNA. Altogether 75,000 to 85,000 clones are present, just over 85% being singletons, with the ten largest covering around 40%. The receptor's source is a human donor in a cohort sampled during active COVID-19. Sequencing input: peripheral blood. V and J are TRBV25-1 and TRBJ1-3; possibly TRBD1 for D (6 bases). CDR3 nucleotides: TGTGCCAGCAGTAAACAGGGTGGCGGAAACACCATATATTTT. This gives the protein CASSKQGGGNTIYF.